The T cell receptor beta chain under discussion was sequenced for a study of blood T cell repertoires in COVID-19. Per the study methods: Estimates of nucleated cell counts were drawn from the amplification of reference gene primers. TCRdb's table, derived via immunoSEQ multiplex PCR, lists solely in-frame clones and lacks some. That table is the source of V, J and clone size, and D and trimming were worked out from the DNA. The sample yields a few hundred thousand clones, about 90% seen once. Participants spanned ages roughly 18 to 90 years and resided in about two dozen US areas. Recovery among Cohort 3 donors was established by two negative PCRs, clearance, or symptom resolution. V was shortened by 6 bases and J by 8 bases, with 19 bases between the two germline ends. The CDR3 totals 14 residues. The germline V gene has CDR1 MDHEN and CDR2 SYDVKM.

Sequencing input: PBMCs or T cells enriched from blood (not recorded which). The chain recombines TRBV28 with TRBJ1-2; D is unclear. This clonotype originated in a woman in her 30s who had recovered from COVID-19. CDR3 nucleotide sequence: TGTGCCAGCAGGCTGGAGGACCCCCGAGGGGGCTACACCTTC. Translation gives CASRLEDPRGGYTF.